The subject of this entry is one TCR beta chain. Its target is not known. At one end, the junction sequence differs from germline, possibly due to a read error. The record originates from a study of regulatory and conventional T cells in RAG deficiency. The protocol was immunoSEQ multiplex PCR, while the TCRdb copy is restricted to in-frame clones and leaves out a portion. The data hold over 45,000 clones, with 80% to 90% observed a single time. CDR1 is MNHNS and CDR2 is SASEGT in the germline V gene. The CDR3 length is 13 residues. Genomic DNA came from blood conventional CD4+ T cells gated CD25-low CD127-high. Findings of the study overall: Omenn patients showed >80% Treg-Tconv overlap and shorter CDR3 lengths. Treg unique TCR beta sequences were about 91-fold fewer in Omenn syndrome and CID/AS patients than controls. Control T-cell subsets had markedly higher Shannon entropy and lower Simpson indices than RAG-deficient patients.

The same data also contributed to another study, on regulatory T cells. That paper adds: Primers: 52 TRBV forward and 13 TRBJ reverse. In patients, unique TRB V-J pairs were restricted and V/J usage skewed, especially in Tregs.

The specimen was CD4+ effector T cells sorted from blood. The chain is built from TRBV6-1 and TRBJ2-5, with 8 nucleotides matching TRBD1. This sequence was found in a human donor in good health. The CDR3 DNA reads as TGTGTCAGCAGTCGACAGGGGCAAGAGACCCAGTACTTC. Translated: CVSSRQGQETQYF.